This T cell receptor (beta chain) was found in a study of tumor-infiltrating lymphocytes in primary liver carcinoma. On the study more broadly: Participating patients were men and women between 30 and 69 years old.

Blood RNA originated from unsorted whole blood, with germline DNA additionally extracted. With respect to this clonotype: The target antigen is unknown.

Notes on the study in general: The study found tumor-adjacent and tumor-blood pairs overlapped less than tumor region pairs.

From roughly 470 ng total RNA, TCR beta cDNA was generated with a primer in the constant region. The TCR beta library was amplified through three nested multiplex PCR rounds in a modified ARM-PCR procedure. Investigators reported that the first two PCR rounds, at roughly 10 cycles each, used TRBV1-TRBV30 forward primers with a C-beta reverse primer. TCRdb reanalysed the multiplex PCR reads using MiXCR and keeps one entry per CDR3 protein. This sample has about 300,000 distinct CDR3 sequences, with 65% found just once. The CDR3 spans 16 residues. The V end was cut by 3 bases, the J end by 8 bases, with 17 bases between.

Specimen: peripheral blood. The sequence was collected from a man aged 35 to 55 with primary liver carcinoma and hepatitis B virus infection. V is TRBV23-1 and J is TRBJ1-6, with D perhaps matching TRBD1 (6 bases). TRBV23-1 qualifies as an ORF whose function is uncertain. CDR3: CASSQGDRRFHSPLHF. The CDR3 coding sequence is TGCGCCAGCAGTCAGGGAGACAGGCGGTTTCATTCACCCCTCCACTTT.